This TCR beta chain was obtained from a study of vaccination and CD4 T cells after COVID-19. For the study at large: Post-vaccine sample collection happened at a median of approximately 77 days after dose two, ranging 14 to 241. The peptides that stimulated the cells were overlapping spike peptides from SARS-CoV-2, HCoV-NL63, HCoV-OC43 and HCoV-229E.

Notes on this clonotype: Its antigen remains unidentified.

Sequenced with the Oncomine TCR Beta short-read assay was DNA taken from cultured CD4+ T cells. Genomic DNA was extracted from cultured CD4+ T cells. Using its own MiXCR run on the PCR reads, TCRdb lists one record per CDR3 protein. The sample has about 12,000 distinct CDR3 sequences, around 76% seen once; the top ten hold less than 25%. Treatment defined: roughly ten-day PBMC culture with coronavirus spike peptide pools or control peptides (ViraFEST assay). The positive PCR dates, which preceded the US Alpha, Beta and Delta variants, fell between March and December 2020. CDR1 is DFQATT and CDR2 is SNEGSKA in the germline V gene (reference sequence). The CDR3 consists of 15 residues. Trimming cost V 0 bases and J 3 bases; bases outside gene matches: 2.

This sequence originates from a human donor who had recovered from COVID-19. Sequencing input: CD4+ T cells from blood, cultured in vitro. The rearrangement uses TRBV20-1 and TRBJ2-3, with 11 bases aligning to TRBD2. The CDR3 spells CSARDSGRVTDTQYF. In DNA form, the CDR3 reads TGCAGTGCTAGAGATAGCGGGAGGGTAACAGATACGCAGTATTTT.